This is a list of T cell receptor beta chains from one sample in a study of T cell changes during pregnancy in multiple sclerosis. TCRdb keeps only in-frame clones here, not all; method: immunoSEQ multiplex PCR. Of around 110,000 clones detected, 80% to 95% appear once; the ten largest clones hold 1.5%. Sequenced here: peripheral blood, sampled in the third trimester of pregnancy. Receptors were obtained from a female donor with multiple sclerosis, enrolled in a pregnancy study. CDR3s include the opening cysteine and the closing phenylalanine or tryptophan. D genes are given only for firm matches.

V gene: TRBV10-2
D gene: TRBD2
J gene: TRBJ2-2
CDR3 protein: CASKMNQGLIPGELFF

V gene: TRBV5-1
D gene: TRBD2
J gene: TRBJ2-1
CDR3 protein: CASSPILAGSRNEQFF

V gene: TRBV27
D gene: NA
J gene: TRBJ1-5
CDR3 protein: CASSRGLDQPQHF

V gene: TRBV10-3
D gene: TRBD1
J gene: TRBJ1-2
CDR3 protein: CAISDPGQGGGYTF

V gene: TRBV14
D gene: NA
J gene: TRBJ2-7
CDR3 protein: CASSATIHEQYF

V gene: TRBV19
D gene: TRBD1
J gene: TRBJ1-5
CDR3 protein: CASSRWDREIGNQPQHF

V gene: TRBV28
D gene: NA
J gene: TRBJ2-7
CDR3 protein: CASSFGTRAYEQYF

V gene: TRBV10-3
D gene: TRBD2
J gene: TRBJ2-1
CDR3 protein: CAISLGLAGKNEQFF

V gene: TRBV15
D gene: NA
J gene: TRBJ1-3
CDR3 protein: CATSRDLAGGNTIYF

V gene: TRBV10-3
D gene: TRBD2
J gene: TRBJ2-1
CDR3 protein: CATRAGGSHEQFF

V gene: TRBV5-1
D gene: TRBD2
J gene: TRBJ2-1
CDR3 protein: CASSLGEAGVYNEQFF

V gene: TRBV5-1
D gene: NA
J gene: TRBJ2-1
CDR3 protein: CASSFGGTYNEQFF

V gene: TRBV29-1
D gene: TRBD2
J gene: TRBJ2-1
CDR3 protein: CSIPLSGSWIEQFF

V gene: TRBV27
D gene: TRBD1
J gene: TRBJ1-3
CDR3 protein: CASSLAGGTGNTIYF

V gene: TRBV5-1
D gene: NA
J gene: TRBJ2-1
CDR3 protein: CASSLGTVTAEQFF

V gene: TRBV5-4
D gene: TRBD2
J gene: TRBJ2-3
CDR3 protein: CASNPGGPATDTQYF

V gene: TRBV18
D gene: TRBD1
J gene: TRBJ1-2
CDR3 protein: CASSPRRGTVEDYGYTF

V gene: TRBV18
D gene: NA
J gene: TRBJ1-5
CDR3 protein: CASSRSGGSDQPQHF

V gene: TRBV7-9
D gene: NA
J gene: TRBJ2-7
CDR3 protein: CASSLVPANPPGEQYF

V gene: TRBV27
D gene: NA
J gene: TRBJ2-7
CDR3 protein: CASSFPGFEQYF

V gene: TRBV9
D gene: TRBD2
J gene: TRBJ2-3
CDR3 protein: CASSSLAADTQYF

V gene: TRBV2
D gene: TRBD2
J gene: TRBJ2-7
CDR3 protein: CASSGPKGRGRGEQYF

V gene: TRBV27
D gene: TRBD1
J gene: TRBJ2-3
CDR3 protein: CASSLYRGTDTQYF

V gene: TRBV9
D gene: NA
J gene: TRBJ2-7
CDR3 protein: CASSGGRESHLYEQYF

V gene: TRBV7-9
D gene: NA
J gene: TRBJ2-7
CDR3 protein: CASSSGPEGAYEQYF

V gene: TRBV6-5
D gene: NA
J gene: TRBJ1-2
CDR3 protein: CASTPGGYGYTF

V gene: TRBV5-1
D gene: TRBD2
J gene: TRBJ2-1
CDR3 protein: CASSLETSGSNEQFF

V gene: TRBV5-4
D gene: NA
J gene: TRBJ2-1
CDR3 protein: CASSLALAGNNEQFF